This T cell receptor (beta chain) appears in the sequencing data of a study of T cells in Graves' hyperthyroidism and ophthalmopathy. Study-wide results and caveats: In blood, most of the thyroid clonotypes expanded above 0.001 were also present.

TCR beta CDR3 regions were amplified from RNA. The HTBI primer set served for first-round RT-PCR of the TCR CDR3. MiXCR, applied by TCRdb to the multiplex PCR reads, yields one record per CDR3 protein. The sample records 350,000 to 450,000 distinct CDR3 sequences, approximately 17% being singletons. In its sample, this clonotype was seen many times. Its antigen is not identified. This CDR3 comprises 15 residues. Germline CDR1 reads MNHNS; CDR2 reads SASEGT. Trimming shortened V by 5 bases and J by 4 bases, and 17 bases separated the two germline ends. The sample comprised blood. The clonotype was recovered from a woman in her twenties or thirties with Graves' hyperthyroidism that later progressed to Graves' ophthalmopathy. The chain couples TRBV6-1 to TRBJ1-1; a possible D gene is TRBD1 (5 bases). CDR3: CASSYGTAEGTEAFF. CDR3 nucleotide sequence: TGTGCCAGCAGTTATGGGACGGCTGAGGGCACTGAAGCTTTCTTT.